A selection of T cell receptor beta chains follows, all from one sample in a study of OX40 agonist ivuxolimab in advanced cancers. The protocol was immunoSEQ multiplex PCR, while the TCRdb copy is restricted to in-frame clones and leaves out a portion. Counted here are around 100,000 clones, about 91% occurring once; the ten biggest clones make up 0.16%. This specimen consisted of CD4+ or CD8+ T cells sorted from blood, obtained in a trial of the OX40 agonist ivuxolimab. The receptors shown here come from an adult with an advanced solid tumor such as melanoma, head and neck, liver or kidney cancer. Both conserved end residues are part of each CDR3. Fields, in order: V gene, D gene, J gene, clone size, CDR3 DNA, CDR3 protein. A D gene is named only where the DNA matches it firmly. Clone size is stated in some rows and not others, as once, few, many or a class when expanded.

v_call: TRBV9; d_call: .; j_call: TRBJ2-2; clone_size: once; cdr3_nt: TGTGCCAGCAGCACCCGGGGAGACACCGGGGAGCTGTTTTTT; cdr3_aa: CASSTRGDTGELFF
v_call: TRBV5-1; d_call: .; j_call: TRBJ1-1; clone_size: .; cdr3_nt: TGCGCCAGCAGCTTAAAAGAAGCAGGGAGCAACACTGAAGCTTTCTTT; cdr3_aa: CASSLKEAGSNTEAFF
v_call: TRBV29-1; d_call: .; j_call: TRBJ1-3; clone_size: .; cdr3_nt: TGCAGCAGATGGGACGGTAGCTCTGGAAACACCATATATTTT; cdr3_aa: CSRWDGSSGNTIYF
v_call: TRBV27; d_call: .; j_call: TRBJ1-3; clone_size: few; cdr3_nt: TGTGCCAGCAGCCCAGGGGTTGGAAACACCATATATTTT; cdr3_aa: CASSPGVGNTIYF
v_call: TRBV9; d_call: .; j_call: TRBJ2-3; clone_size: .; cdr3_nt: TGTGCCAGCAGCACGTCCGGGACAAGGGGGTTCGGCTCATCGGATACGCAGTATTTT; cdr3_aa: CASSTSGTRGFGSSDTQYF
v_call: TRBV11-3; d_call: TRBD2; j_call: TRBJ2-3; clone_size: .; cdr3_nt: TGTGCCAGCAGCCAGACTAGCGGGACGACAGATACGCAGTATTTT; cdr3_aa: CASSQTSGTTDTQYF
v_call: TRBV4-1; d_call: .; j_call: TRBJ2-1; clone_size: .; cdr3_nt: TGCGCCAGCAGCCACCAAGGGGGAGGGCATGAGCAGTTCTTC; cdr3_aa: CASSHQGGGHEQFF
v_call: TRBV7-6; d_call: .; j_call: TRBJ2-5; clone_size: once; cdr3_nt: TGTGCCAGCAGCTTAAGTGGTCCTGGGGGGACCCAGTACTTC; cdr3_aa: CASSLSGPGGTQYF
v_call: TRBV10-1; d_call: TRBD2; j_call: TRBJ2-1; clone_size: few; cdr3_nt: TGCGCCAGCAGTGAGTCGACTAGCGGGAGAATCAAGGGGAATGAGCAGTTCTTC; cdr3_aa: CASSESTSGRIKGNEQFF
v_call: TRBV19; d_call: .; j_call: TRBJ1-2; clone_size: .; cdr3_nt: TGTGCCAGTAGTCGGGCAAACTATGGCTACACCTTC; cdr3_aa: CASSRANYGYTF
v_call: TRBV4-1; d_call: .; j_call: TRBJ2-3; clone_size: .; cdr3_nt: TGCGCCAGCAGCCAACCGAGGGGGTCCCGCACAGATACGCAGTATTTT; cdr3_aa: CASSQPRGSRTDTQYF
v_call: TRBV29-1; d_call: .; j_call: TRBJ2-7; clone_size: .; cdr3_nt: TGCAGCGTTGATGGGGGATCCTACGAGCAGTACTTC; cdr3_aa: CSVDGGSYEQYF
v_call: TRBV5-1; d_call: .; j_call: TRBJ1-1; clone_size: .; cdr3_nt: TGCGCCAGCAGCTTGGCCAACAGAGAAGCTTTCTTT; cdr3_aa: CASSLANREAFF
v_call: TRBV7-8; d_call: .; j_call: TRBJ2-7; clone_size: .; cdr3_nt: TGTGCCAGCAGCTTAGCCAACCACGAGCAGTACTTC; cdr3_aa: CASSLANHEQYF
v_call: TRBV14; d_call: TRBD2; j_call: TRBJ2-4; clone_size: .; cdr3_nt: TGTGCCAGCAGCCAAGGTCCGGGGAGGGGAAACATTCAGTACTTC; cdr3_aa: CASSQGPGRGNIQYF
v_call: TRBV5-1; d_call: TRBD1; j_call: TRBJ1-2; clone_size: .; cdr3_nt: TGCGCCAGCAGCTTGGCCTCACAGGGGAACTATGGCTACACCTTC; cdr3_aa: CASSLASQGNYGYTF
v_call: TRBV6-1; d_call: .; j_call: TRBJ2-3; clone_size: .; cdr3_nt: TGTGCCAGCAGTGAAGGCCGGAAATTCACAGATACGCAGTATTTT; cdr3_aa: CASSEGRKFTDTQYF
v_call: TRBV18; d_call: .; j_call: TRBJ2-3; clone_size: .; cdr3_nt: TGTGCCAGCTCACCACCGGCCCTAGCAGATACGCAGTATTTT; cdr3_aa: CASSPPALADTQYF
v_call: TRBV9; d_call: .; j_call: TRBJ2-7; clone_size: .; cdr3_nt: TGTGCCAGCACCGCCGGGACCCAGGGCCCTGAGCAGTACTTC; cdr3_aa: CASTAGTQGPEQYF
v_call: TRBV2; d_call: TRBD2; j_call: TRBJ2-1; clone_size: once; cdr3_nt: TGTGCCAGCAGGGAAATCATGGGGGGACTAGCGGACAATGAGCAGTTCTTC; cdr3_aa: CASREIMGGLADNEQFF
v_call: TRBV6-5; d_call: TRBD1; j_call: TRBJ1-1; clone_size: .; cdr3_nt: TGTGCCAGCAAAAAGGGACAGAGCTTTGAAGCTTTCTTT; cdr3_aa: CASKKGQSFEAFF
v_call: TRBV4-1; d_call: TRBD1; j_call: TRBJ1-2; clone_size: .; cdr3_nt: TGCGCCAGCAGCCTGGGGACAGGGGAGACGATCTACACCTTC; cdr3_aa: CASSLGTGETIYTF
v_call: TRBV28; d_call: .; j_call: TRBJ2-5; clone_size: .; cdr3_nt: TGTGCCAGCAGTCAGGGGACCCATGGGGAGACCCAGTACTTC; cdr3_aa: CASSQGTHGETQYF
v_call: TRBV6-5; d_call: TRBD1; j_call: TRBJ1-5; clone_size: .; cdr3_nt: TGTGCCAGCAGAGATCGAGGGGACAGGGGACAGCCCCAGCATTTT; cdr3_aa: CASRDRGDRGQPQHF
v_call: TRBV5-4; d_call: .; j_call: TRBJ2-2; clone_size: .; cdr3_nt: TGTGCCAGCAGCCTAGACAGTCTCGCGAACACCGGGGAGCTGTTTTTT; cdr3_aa: CASSLDSLANTGELFF
v_call: TRBV6-9; d_call: TRBD1; j_call: TRBJ1-4; clone_size: .; cdr3_nt: TGTGCCAGCAGTATGACAGGGGCTAATGAAAAACTGTTTTTT; cdr3_aa: CASSMTGANEKLFF
v_call: TRBV18; d_call: .; j_call: TRBJ2-2; clone_size: .; cdr3_nt: TGTGCCAGCTCACCCGCCCCTGGGGCCGGGGAGCTGTTTTTT; cdr3_aa: CASSPAPGAGELFF
v_call: TRBV6-1; d_call: .; j_call: TRBJ1-1; clone_size: .; cdr3_nt: TGTGCCAGCAGTCCTACCTCATTTCGGGGCACTGAAGCTTTCTTT; cdr3_aa: CASSPTSFRGTEAFF
v_call: TRBV23-1; d_call: .; j_call: TRBJ1-1; clone_size: .; cdr3_nt: TGCGCCAGCAGCCAGAGGTCTGAAGCTTTCTTT; cdr3_aa: CASSQRSEAFF
v_call: TRBV7-9; d_call: .; j_call: TRBJ2-7; clone_size: .; cdr3_nt: TGTGCCAGCAGCCGCAGCACAGTGGACGAGCAGTACTTC; cdr3_aa: CASSRSTVDEQYF
v_call: TRBV19; d_call: .; j_call: TRBJ1-5; clone_size: .; cdr3_nt: TGTGCCAGTAGTCTCAGGGCGGCAAGCAATCAGCCCCAGCATTTT; cdr3_aa: CASSLRAASNQPQHF
v_call: TRBV5-1; d_call: TRBD1; j_call: TRBJ1-2; clone_size: once; cdr3_nt: TGCGCCAGCAGCTTGGACGGGACAGGGGTTTTTGGCTACACCTTC; cdr3_aa: CASSLDGTGVFGYTF
v_call: TRBV5-1; d_call: .; j_call: TRBJ2-5; clone_size: .; cdr3_nt: TGCGCCAGCAGCTTGGGAAGGGGCGCTGAGACCCAGTACTTC; cdr3_aa: CASSLGRGAETQYF
v_call: TRBV6-1; d_call: .; j_call: TRBJ1-1; clone_size: few; cdr3_nt: TGTGCCAGCATCAGCATGAACACTGAAGCTTTCTTT; cdr3_aa: CASISMNTEAFF
v_call: TRBV29-1; d_call: TRBD1; j_call: TRBJ1-4; clone_size: once; cdr3_nt: TGCAGCGTCGCCCAGGGGGCATCTAATGAAAAACTGTTTTTT; cdr3_aa: CSVAQGASNEKLFF
v_call: TRBV6-1; d_call: .; j_call: TRBJ2-7; clone_size: few; cdr3_nt: TGTGCCAGCAGTTTGCGGACAGCTCCCTTTGGGGAGCAGTACTTC; cdr3_aa: CASSLRTAPFGEQYF
v_call: TRBV5-1; d_call: TRBD2; j_call: TRBJ2-7; clone_size: few; cdr3_nt: TGCGCCAGCAGCCCAATGACTAGCGGGAGTTCCTACGAGCAGTACTTC; cdr3_aa: CASSPMTSGSSYEQYF
v_call: TRBV10-1; d_call: .; j_call: TRBJ2-3; clone_size: .; cdr3_nt: TGCGCCAGCAGTGAGTCGCAGGCCATCACAGATACGCAGTATTTT; cdr3_aa: CASSESQAITDTQYF
v_call: TRBV30; d_call: .; j_call: TRBJ1-2; clone_size: .; cdr3_nt: TGTGCCTGGGACTCACGGGGGGAGGGCGGCTACACCTTC; cdr3_aa: CAWDSRGEGGYTF
v_call: TRBV9; d_call: .; j_call: TRBJ2-7; clone_size: .; cdr3_nt: TGTGCCAGCAGCGTGGTTTCGACGGGGGTGGGCGAGCAGTACTTC; cdr3_aa: CASSVVSTGVGEQYF
v_call: TRBV7-8; d_call: .; j_call: TRBJ1-6; clone_size: once; cdr3_nt: TGTGCCAGCAGCTGGGGTAGAGCGACCAATTCACCCCTCCACTTT; cdr3_aa: CASSWGRATNSPLHF
v_call: TRBV30; d_call: TRBD1; j_call: TRBJ2-7; clone_size: .; cdr3_nt: TGTGCCTGGAGTGTACTCCGAATCGAACAGGCCTTTAAGACAGGGGAGCAGTACTTC; cdr3_aa: CAWSVLRIEQAFKTGEQYF
v_call: TRBV29-1; d_call: .; j_call: TRBJ2-3; clone_size: once; cdr3_nt: TGCAGCGTTCGGACAGGCACAGATACGCAGTATTTT; cdr3_aa: CSVRTGTDTQYF
v_call: TRBV6-1; d_call: .; j_call: TRBJ1-4; clone_size: once; cdr3_nt: TGTGCCAGCAGTGAGCCGATCTACCCTGGGAACAATGAAAAACTGTTTTTT; cdr3_aa: CASSEPIYPGNNEKLFF
v_call: TRBV10-3; d_call: .; j_call: TRBJ2-3; clone_size: .; cdr3_nt: TGTGCCATCAGTGGCGGCGGTTTCACAGATACGCAGTATTTT; cdr3_aa: CAISGGGFTDTQYF
v_call: TRBV6-6; d_call: .; j_call: TRBJ2-3; clone_size: .; cdr3_nt: TGTGCCAGCAGTTTGGGAGATACGCAGTATTTT; cdr3_aa: CASSLGDTQYF
v_call: TRBV6-6; d_call: TRBD1; j_call: TRBJ1-2; clone_size: .; cdr3_nt: TGTGCCAGCAGGGGGACAGGGGCTAACTATGGCTACACCTTC; cdr3_aa: CASRGTGANYGYTF
v_call: TRBV6-7; d_call: TRBD1; j_call: TRBJ2-7; clone_size: .; cdr3_nt: TGTGCCAGCAGTTATCGACAGGGGGCGATTTCCTACGAGCAGTACTTC; cdr3_aa: CASSYRQGAISYEQYF
v_call: TRBV5-1; d_call: TRBD1; j_call: TRBJ1-6; clone_size: .; cdr3_nt: TGCGCCAGCAGCTTGTCAAGGGGGCAGGGTTCACCCCTCCACTTT; cdr3_aa: CASSLSRGQGSPLHF
v_call: TRBV28; d_call: .; j_call: TRBJ1-4; clone_size: .; cdr3_nt: TGTGCCAGCAGTTTATCTGGGGCTCATGAAAAACTGTTTTTT; cdr3_aa: CASSLSGAHEKLFF
v_call: TRBV5-1; d_call: .; j_call: TRBJ2-1; clone_size: .; cdr3_nt: TGCGCCAGCAGCTTGGGGGCAGGGACCGGTTACAATGAGCAGTTCTTC; cdr3_aa: CASSLGAGTGYNEQFF
v_call: TRBV19; d_call: .; j_call: TRBJ2-5; clone_size: few; cdr3_nt: TGTGCCAGTAGTACCGACTACCCAGAGACCCAGTACTTC; cdr3_aa: CASSTDYPETQYF
v_call: TRBV10-3; d_call: TRBD1; j_call: TRBJ2-1; clone_size: .; cdr3_nt: TGTGCCATCAGTGAGTCGTCCGGGACAGGGTCCTGGGATGAGCAGTTCTTC; cdr3_aa: CAISESSGTGSWDEQFF
v_call: TRBV2; d_call: TRBD2; j_call: TRBJ2-1; clone_size: .; cdr3_nt: TGTGCCAGCAGTTTGACTAGCGGGGGGCTAAACTACAATGAGCAGTTCTTC; cdr3_aa: CASSLTSGGLNYNEQFF
v_call: TRBV5-1; d_call: TRBD2; j_call: TRBJ2-7; clone_size: .; cdr3_nt: TGCGCCAGCAGCATGGAGGTAGCGGGAGTTGAGCAGTACTTC; cdr3_aa: CASSMEVAGVEQYF
v_call: TRBV9; d_call: TRBD2; j_call: TRBJ2-3; clone_size: .; cdr3_nt: TGTGCCAGCAGCGTAGAGGCGGGGGGCACAGATACGCAGTATTTT; cdr3_aa: CASSVEAGGTDTQYF